The T cell receptor (beta chain) described here comes from a study of CD8+ T cells in alopecia areata. The overall study: Treated patients took oral tofacitinib at 5 to 10 mg twice daily. Tofacitinib therapy took 6 to 18 months; 6 months off drug came after. Study-wide points: Alopecia totalis/universalis scalp especially showed more expanded CD8+ clones than normal scalp. For patients receiving tofacitinib, scalp clonality and expanded CD8+ clones among the top 100 significantly decreased.

Note on this clone: Antigen unknown.

cDNA prepared by RNA extraction and subsequent reverse transcription served as the template for sequencing. Measured with immunoSEQ multiplex PCR; TCRdb has only the in-frame clones, and not every one. The table shows hundreds of thousands of clones, with roughly 66% occurring only once. Treatment denoted: oral pan-JAK inhibitor, 5-10 mg twice daily. Specimen: CD4+ T cells sorted from blood, collected between weeks 43 and 45, from a patient treated with tofacitinib. The receptor comes from a human donor with alopecia areata.

CDR3 amino acids: CAWSPGGARSNQPQHF. CDR3 nucleotides: TGTGCCTGGAGTCCAGGGGGCGCAAGGAGCAATCAGCCCCAGCATTTT. The gene calls are TRBV30 and TRBJ1-5; 8 bases fit TRBD1. The CDR3 has 16 amino acids. With V trimmed by 2 bases and J by 1 base, 7 bases remained unmatched. In germline, CDR1 is GTSNPN, CDR2 SVGIG (reference sequence).